The rows below give T cell receptor beta chains drawn from one sample of a study of graft-versus-host responses after intestinal transplantation. No antigen has been assigned to these receptors. Sequenced by immunoSEQ multiplex PCR; TCRdb stores in-frame clones only, minus some. This sample has 100,000 to 120,000 clones; roughly 95% occur once, and the top ten carry 0.45% to 0.65%. Source: unstimulated CD8+ T cells sorted from spleen or lymph node cells, taken before intestinal transplant. These receptors all come from a human donor who received an intestinal transplant. Both conserved end residues are part of each CDR3. Fields, in order: CDR3 length, V gene, J gene, CDR3 protein.

cdr3_length: 15
v_call: TRBV19
j_call: TRBJ1-5
cdr3_aa: CASSPTTGGAKPQHF

cdr3_length: 15
v_call: TRBV11-2
j_call: TRBJ1-4
cdr3_aa: CASSWRDEVLGKLFF

cdr3_length: 14
v_call: TRBV5-6
j_call: TRBJ2-1
cdr3_aa: CASSGMSSYNEQFF

cdr3_length: 12
v_call: TRBV29-1
j_call: TRBJ1-3
cdr3_aa: CSGGTSGNTIYF

cdr3_length: 15
v_call: TRBV30
j_call: TRBJ2-3
cdr3_aa: CAWSVGTSSTDTQYF

cdr3_length: 13
v_call: TRBV6-5
j_call: TRBJ2-5
cdr3_aa: CASTELGKETQYF

cdr3_length: 16
v_call: TRBV19
j_call: TRBJ1-1
cdr3_aa: CASSILGTGLNTEAFF

cdr3_length: 13
v_call: TRBV27
j_call: TRBJ1-1
cdr3_aa: CASSLARGTEAFF

cdr3_length: 22
v_call: TRBV9
j_call: TRBJ2-7
cdr3_aa: CASSVASGTSGSLGRLVYEQYF

cdr3_length: 12
v_call: TRBV11-2
j_call: TRBJ1-1
cdr3_aa: CASTGTGPEAFF

cdr3_length: 13
v_call: TRBV19
j_call: TRBJ1-1
cdr3_aa: CASSMGGATEAFF

cdr3_length: 15
v_call: TRBV10-2
j_call: TRBJ2-5
cdr3_aa: CASSITGTGVETQYF

cdr3_length: 16
v_call: TRBV7-8
j_call: TRBJ2-5
cdr3_aa: CASSLDAQGAWETQYF

cdr3_length: 13
v_call: TRBV2
j_call: TRBJ2-5
cdr3_aa: CASHGAEQETQYF

cdr3_length: 13
v_call: TRBV5-4
j_call: TRBJ2-1
cdr3_aa: CASGDSEFNEQFF

cdr3_length: 14
v_call: TRBV13
j_call: TRBJ2-3
cdr3_aa: CASSFATGSDTQYF

cdr3_length: 14
v_call: TRBV27
j_call: TRBJ2-3
cdr3_aa: CASSLTSRLDTQYF

cdr3_length: 16
v_call: TRBV9
j_call: TRBJ2-5
cdr3_aa: CASSVRALQGEETQYF

cdr3_length: 13
v_call: TRBV19
j_call: TRBJ1-6
cdr3_aa: CASSPGSNSPLHF

cdr3_length: 14
v_call: TRBV7-9
j_call: TRBJ1-2
cdr3_aa: CASSSQDREPGYTF

cdr3_length: 19
v_call: TRBV5-1
j_call: TRBJ2-1
cdr3_aa: CASNPGTSGGGSSYNEQFF

cdr3_length: 13
v_call: TRBV15
j_call: TRBJ2-5
cdr3_aa: CATGGTLQETQYF

cdr3_length: 17
v_call: TRBV4-1
j_call: TRBJ1-2
cdr3_aa: CASSQGGGPLANYGYTF

cdr3_length: 14
v_call: TRBV29-1
j_call: TRBJ1-5
cdr3_aa: CSVEMGTGEQPQHF

cdr3_length: 15
v_call: TRBV7-8
j_call: TRBJ1-2
cdr3_aa: CASSSEGSPNYGYTF